What follows describes a single T cell receptor beta chain. Its antigen is still unknown. Conventional CD4 T cells were sorted as CD4+CD127+ cells. Unrelated healthy donors provided the controls. TCRdb's copy holds only in-frame clones and misses some; the assay was immunoSEQ multiplex PCR. The profile shows fewer than 25,000 clones, around 96% of them singletons. This specimen belongs to a study of B cell selection in AIRE deficiency. General study points: Patient Tconv cells held approximately 30% of Treg sequences shared by healthy donors. Healthy donors alone shared roughly 32% of thousands of Treg sequences; patients alone 8.5% to 10%. Patient Tconv and Treg cells showed healthy-like TCRBV usage, CDR3 length, diversity.

Germline V gives CDR1 SGHRS, CDR2 YFSETQ. CDR3 size: 15 residues. Trimming pared 0 bases from V and 4 bases from J, leaving 13 bases between. This receptor was taken from a human donor in good health. The material sequenced was CD4+CD127+ conventional T cells sorted from PBMCs. The V and J genes are TRBV5-1 and TRBJ1-1, with D possibly TRBD1 on 5 matching bases. The CDR3 DNA reads TGCGCCAGCAGCTTGGAGGCGGGGCCCAGCACTGAAGCTTTCTTT. Translation: CASSLEAGPSTEAFF.